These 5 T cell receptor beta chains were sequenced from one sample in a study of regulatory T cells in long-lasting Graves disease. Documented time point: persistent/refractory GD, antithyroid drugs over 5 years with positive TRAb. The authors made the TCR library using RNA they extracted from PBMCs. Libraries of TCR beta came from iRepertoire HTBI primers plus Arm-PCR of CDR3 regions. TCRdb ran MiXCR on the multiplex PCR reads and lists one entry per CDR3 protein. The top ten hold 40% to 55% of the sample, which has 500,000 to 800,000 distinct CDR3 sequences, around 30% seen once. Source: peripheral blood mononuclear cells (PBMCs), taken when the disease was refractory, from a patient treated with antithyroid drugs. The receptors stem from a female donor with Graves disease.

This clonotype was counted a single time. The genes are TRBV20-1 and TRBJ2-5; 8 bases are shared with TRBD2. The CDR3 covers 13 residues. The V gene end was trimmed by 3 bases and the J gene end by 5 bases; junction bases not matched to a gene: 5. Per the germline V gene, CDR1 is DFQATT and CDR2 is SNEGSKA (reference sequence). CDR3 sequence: CSASSTSAETQYF. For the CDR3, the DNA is TGCAGTGCTAGTTCGACTAGCGCGGAGACCCAGTACTTC.

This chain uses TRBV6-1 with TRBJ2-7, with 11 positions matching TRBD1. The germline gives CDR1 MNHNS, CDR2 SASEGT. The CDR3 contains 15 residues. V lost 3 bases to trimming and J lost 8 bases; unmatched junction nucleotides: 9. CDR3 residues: CASSDLSGTGGKQYF. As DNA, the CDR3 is TGTGCCAGCAGTGATCTCTCCGGGACAGGGGGAAAGCAGTACTTC.

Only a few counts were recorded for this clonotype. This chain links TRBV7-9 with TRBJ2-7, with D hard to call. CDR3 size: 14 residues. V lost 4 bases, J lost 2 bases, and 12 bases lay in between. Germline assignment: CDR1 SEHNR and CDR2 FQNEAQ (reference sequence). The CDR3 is CASSSGRSPYEQYF. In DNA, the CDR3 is TGTGCCAGCAGCTCCGGGCGAAGCCCCTACGAGCAGTACTTC.

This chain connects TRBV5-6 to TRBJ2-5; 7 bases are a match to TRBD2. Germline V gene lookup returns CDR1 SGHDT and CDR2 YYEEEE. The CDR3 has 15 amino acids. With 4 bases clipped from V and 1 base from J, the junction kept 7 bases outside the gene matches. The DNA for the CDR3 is TGTGCCAGCAGCCCGGGAGGAGCGTTCCAAGAGACCCAGTACTTC. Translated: CASSPGGAFQETQYF. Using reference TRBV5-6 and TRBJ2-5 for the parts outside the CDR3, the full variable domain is DAGVTQSPTHLIKTRGQQVTLRCSPKSGHDTVSWYQQALGQGPQFIFQYYEEEERQRGNFPDRFSGHQFPNYSSELNVNALLLGDSALYLCASSPGGAFQETQYFGPGTRLLVL.

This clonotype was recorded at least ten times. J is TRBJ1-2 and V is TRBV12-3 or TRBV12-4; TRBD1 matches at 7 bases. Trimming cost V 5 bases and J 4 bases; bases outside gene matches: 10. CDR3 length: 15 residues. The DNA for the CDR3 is TGTGCCAGCAGTGCCAGGACAGGTGGAGGCTATGGCTACACCTTC. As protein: CASSARTGGGYGYTF.